This TCR beta chain was identified in a study of cytomegalovirus exposure and HLA in healthy donors. Overall study: It was reported in a later analysis that the 90 to 150 validation repertoires used the same platform as the roughly 670 first-cohort repertoires.

Only in-frame clones appear in the TCRdb table, and some are missing; sequencing was by immunoSEQ multiplex PCR. The sample has 150,000 to 200,000 clones, about 86% seen once; the top ten hold roughly 5.8%. V dropped 0 bases and J dropped 5 bases, with 14 bases sitting between them. The CDR3 length is 15 residues. The germline V gene encodes CDR1 SGHRS and CDR2 YFSETQ. Regarding this clone: Antigen: not known.

Findings of the study overall: Reported performance of the classifier showed diagnosis of cytomegalovirus status with high specificity and sensitivity. In vitro assays verified that a few CMV-associated chains recognized CMV antigens specifically.

The sample consisted of PBMCs. The chain has TRBV5-1 and TRBJ1-1; tentatively, D is TRBD1 (5 bases). The sequence was collected from a woman younger than 45 in good health and CMV-seronegative. CDR3 loop: CASSLASGWGTEAFF. In nucleotides, the CDR3 is TGCGCCAGCAGCTTGGCATCAGGCTGGGGGACTGAAGCTTTCTTT. The entire variable domain, with the rest obtained from reference TRBV5-1 and TRBJ1-1, is as follows: KAGVTQTPRYLIKTRGQQVTLSCSPISGHRSVSWYQQTPGQGLQFLFEYFSETQRNKGNFPGRFSGRQFSNSRSEMNVSTLELGDSALYLCASSLASGWGTEAFFGQGTRLTVV.